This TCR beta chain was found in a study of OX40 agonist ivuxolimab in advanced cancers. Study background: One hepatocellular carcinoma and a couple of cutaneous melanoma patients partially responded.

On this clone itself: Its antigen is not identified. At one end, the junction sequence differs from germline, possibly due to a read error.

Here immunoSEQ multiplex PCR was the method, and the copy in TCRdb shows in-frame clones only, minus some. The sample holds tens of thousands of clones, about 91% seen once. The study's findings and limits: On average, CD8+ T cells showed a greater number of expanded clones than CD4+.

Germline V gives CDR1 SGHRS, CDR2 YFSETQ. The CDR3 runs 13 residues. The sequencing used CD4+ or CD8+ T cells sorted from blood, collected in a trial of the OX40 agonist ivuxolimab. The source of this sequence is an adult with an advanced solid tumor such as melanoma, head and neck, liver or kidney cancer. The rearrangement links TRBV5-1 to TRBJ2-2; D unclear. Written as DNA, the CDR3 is TGCGCCAGCAACCCGTCGAACGCCGGGGAGCTGTTTTTT. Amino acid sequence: CASNPSNAGELFF. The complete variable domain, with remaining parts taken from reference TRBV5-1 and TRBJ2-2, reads KAGVTQTPRYLIKTRGQQVTLSCSPISGHRSVSWYQQTPGQGLQFLFEYFSETQRNKGNFPGRFSGRQFSNSRSEMNVSTLELGDSALYLCASNPSNAGELFFGEGSRLTVL.